A single T cell receptor (beta chain) is shown here with its context. Its antigen is undetermined. The data stem from a study of T cells expressing NK-cell markers. As for the study in general: It was sorted CD3+CD56-NKG2C+, CD3+CD56+NKG2C- and CD3+CD56+NKG2C+ T cells that provided the TCR beta repertoires. Seven of the eight sequenced donors were classified as HCMV-seropositive, and one was classified as seronegative. General study results and limits: The study left the HCMV specificity of expanded NKG2C+ T cell clones unresolved.

For TCR beta, cDNA was produced by 5'RACE template switching with UMIs. From the 5' RACE reads, TCRdb lists one entry per CDR3 protein and no DNA. Here the sample table reports roughly 180,000 distinct CDR3 sequences. The CDR3 length is 14 residues. Germline CDR1 and CDR2: SGHVS and FNYEAQ. The chain employs TRBV7-6 and TRBJ1-5; TCRdb indicates TRBD1, and absent DNA this call remains unverified. This receptor was obtained from a man aged 18 to 69 in good health. The sequencing sample was made of blood T cells: a sorted CD56 or NKG2C T cell subset, CD4+ or CD8+ T cells, or bulk PBMC T cells (not recorded which). The CDR3: CASSLLTGSQPQHF.